The sample holds one count of the clone carrying this TCR beta chain. RNA transcripts served as the template for amplifying TCR beta CDR3 regions. RT-PCR in the first round (using the HTBI primer set) targeted the TCR CDR3. One entry per CDR3 protein results from TCRdb running MiXCR on the multiplex PCR reads. Among 750,000 to 900,000 distinct CDR3 sequences listed, over 35% were seen once. These data are taken from a study of T cells in Graves' hyperthyroidism and ophthalmopathy. The wider study: Peripheral blood was acquired at first diagnosis, ahead of any therapy whatsoever.

Patients were excluded for uncontrolled infection, other autoimmune disease, pregnancy or lactation. From approximately 9.5 ml of fresh peripheral blood, PBMCs were isolated. This CDR3 has 18 amino acids. The germline CDR1 and CDR2 sequences are SGHNT and YYREEE (reference sequence). The J segment lost 5 bases and the V segment lost 3 bases, leaving 20 bases of the junction unmatched. The TCR comes from a man aged 18 to 29 with Graves' hyperthyroidism. The source material was blood. The chain combines TRBV5-4 with TRBJ2-7; 7 nucleotides agree with TRBD2. CDR3 sequence reads: CASSSPPKRGRGVDEQYF. The DNA of the CDR3 is TGTGCCAGCAGCTCGCCTCCTAAACGCGGGAGAGGCGTGGACGAGCAGTACTTC.